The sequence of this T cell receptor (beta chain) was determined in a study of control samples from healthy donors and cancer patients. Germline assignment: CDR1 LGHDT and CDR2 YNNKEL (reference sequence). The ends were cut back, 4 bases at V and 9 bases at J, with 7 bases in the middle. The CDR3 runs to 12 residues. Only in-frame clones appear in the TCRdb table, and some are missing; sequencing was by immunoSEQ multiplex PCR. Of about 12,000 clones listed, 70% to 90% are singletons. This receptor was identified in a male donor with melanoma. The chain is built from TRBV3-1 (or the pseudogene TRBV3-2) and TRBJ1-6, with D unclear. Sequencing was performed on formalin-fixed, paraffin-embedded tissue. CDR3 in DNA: TGTGCCAGCAGCCCCTGGGGTTCACCCCTCCACTTT. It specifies CASSPWGSPLHF.